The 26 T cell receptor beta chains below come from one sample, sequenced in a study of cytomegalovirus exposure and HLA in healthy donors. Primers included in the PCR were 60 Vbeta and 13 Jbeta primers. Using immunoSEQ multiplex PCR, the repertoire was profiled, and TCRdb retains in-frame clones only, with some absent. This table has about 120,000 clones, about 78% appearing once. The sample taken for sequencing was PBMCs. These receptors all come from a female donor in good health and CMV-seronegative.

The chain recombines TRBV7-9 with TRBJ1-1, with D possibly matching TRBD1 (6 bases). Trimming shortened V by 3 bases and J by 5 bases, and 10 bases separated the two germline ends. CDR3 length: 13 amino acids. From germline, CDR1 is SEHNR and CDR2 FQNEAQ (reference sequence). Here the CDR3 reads CASSFTGNTEAFF. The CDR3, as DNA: TGTGCCAGCAGCTTCACAGGGAATACTGAAGCTTTCTTT.

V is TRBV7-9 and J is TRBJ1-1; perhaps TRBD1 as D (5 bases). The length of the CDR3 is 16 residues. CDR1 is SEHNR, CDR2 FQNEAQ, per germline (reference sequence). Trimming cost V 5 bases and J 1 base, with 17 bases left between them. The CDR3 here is CASSPYNLGQNTEAFF. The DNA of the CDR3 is TGTGCCAGCAGCCCATACAATTTAGGACAGAACACTGAAGCTTTCTTT.

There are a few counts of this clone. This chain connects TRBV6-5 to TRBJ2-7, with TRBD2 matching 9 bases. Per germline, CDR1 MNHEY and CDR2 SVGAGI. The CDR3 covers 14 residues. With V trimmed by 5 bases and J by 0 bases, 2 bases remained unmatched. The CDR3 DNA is TGTGCCAGCAGTATAGCGGGAGACTCCTACGAGCAGTACTTC. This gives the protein CASSIAGDSYEQYF.

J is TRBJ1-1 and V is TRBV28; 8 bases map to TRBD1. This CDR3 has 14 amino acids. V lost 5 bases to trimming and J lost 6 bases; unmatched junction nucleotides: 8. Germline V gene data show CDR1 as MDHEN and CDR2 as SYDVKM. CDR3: CASSTGQGGPEAFF. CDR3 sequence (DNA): TGTGCCAGCAGTACCGGACAGGGTGGACCTGAAGCTTTCTTT.

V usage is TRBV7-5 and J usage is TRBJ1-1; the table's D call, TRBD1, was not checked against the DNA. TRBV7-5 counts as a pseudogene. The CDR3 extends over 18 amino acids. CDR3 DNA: TGTGTCAGAAGCTTAGTTTATGGGACAGGGGAACGAAACACTGAAGCTTTCTTT. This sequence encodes CVRSLVYGTGERNTEAFF.

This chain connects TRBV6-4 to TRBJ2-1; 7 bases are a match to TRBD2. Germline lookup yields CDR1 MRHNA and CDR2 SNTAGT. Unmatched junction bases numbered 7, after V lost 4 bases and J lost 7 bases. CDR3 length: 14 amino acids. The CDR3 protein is CASSVGLESNEQFF. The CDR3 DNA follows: TGTGCCAGCAGTGTCGGACTAGAGTCTAATGAGCAGTTCTTC.

The DNA of the CDR3 is TGTGCCAGCAGCCGGACTAGTACCTACGAGCAGTACTTC. This translates into CASSRTSTYEQYF. The chain links TRBV7-2 to TRBJ2-7; the match to TRBD2 covers 7 bases. The CDR3 totals 13 residues. In germline, CDR1 is SGHTA, CDR2 FQGNSA. V shed 5 bases and J 2 bases; nucleotides not matched to a gene: 3.

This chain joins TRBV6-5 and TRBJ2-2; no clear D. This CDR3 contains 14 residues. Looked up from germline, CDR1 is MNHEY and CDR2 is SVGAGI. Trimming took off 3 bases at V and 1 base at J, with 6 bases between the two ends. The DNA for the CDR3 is TGTGCCAGCAGTTATAGAGAGAACACCGGGGAGCTGTTTTTT. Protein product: CASSYRENTGELFF.

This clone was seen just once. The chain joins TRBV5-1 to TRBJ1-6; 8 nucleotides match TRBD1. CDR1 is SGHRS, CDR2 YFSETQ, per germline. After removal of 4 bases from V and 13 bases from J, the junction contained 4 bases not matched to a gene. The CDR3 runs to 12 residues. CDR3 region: CASSVDRAPLHF. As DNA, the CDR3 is TGCGCCAGCAGCGTGGACAGGGCGCCCCTCCACTTT.

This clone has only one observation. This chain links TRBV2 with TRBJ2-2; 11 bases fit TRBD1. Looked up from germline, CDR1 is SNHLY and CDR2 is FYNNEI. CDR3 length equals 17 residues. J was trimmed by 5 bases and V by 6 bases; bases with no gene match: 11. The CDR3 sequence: CASSKDAGQGVTGELFF. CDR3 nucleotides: TGTGCCAGCAGCAAGGATGCGGGACAGGGGGTTACCGGGGAGCTGTTTTTT.

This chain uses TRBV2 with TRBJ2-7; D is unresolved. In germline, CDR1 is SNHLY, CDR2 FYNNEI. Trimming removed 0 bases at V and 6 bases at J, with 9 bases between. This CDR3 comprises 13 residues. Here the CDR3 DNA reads TGTGCCAGCAGTGAAGCACCAGATTCCGAGCAGTACTTC. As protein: CASSEAPDSEQYF.

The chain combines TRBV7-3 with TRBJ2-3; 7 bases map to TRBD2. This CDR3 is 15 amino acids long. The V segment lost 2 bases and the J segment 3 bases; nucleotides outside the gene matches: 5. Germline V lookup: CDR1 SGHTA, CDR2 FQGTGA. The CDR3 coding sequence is TGTGCCAGCAGCTTACAATCACTAGCGACAGATACGCAGTATTTT. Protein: CASSLQSLATDTQYF.

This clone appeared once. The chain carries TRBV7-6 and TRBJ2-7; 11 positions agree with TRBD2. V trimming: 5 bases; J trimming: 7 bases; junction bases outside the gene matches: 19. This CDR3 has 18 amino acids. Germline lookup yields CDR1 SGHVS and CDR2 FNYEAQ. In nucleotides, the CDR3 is TGTGCCAGCAGCCCGACACTTAGCGGGAGGGCCCTCAGTGGGGAGCAGTACTTC. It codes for CASSPTLSGRALSGEQYF.

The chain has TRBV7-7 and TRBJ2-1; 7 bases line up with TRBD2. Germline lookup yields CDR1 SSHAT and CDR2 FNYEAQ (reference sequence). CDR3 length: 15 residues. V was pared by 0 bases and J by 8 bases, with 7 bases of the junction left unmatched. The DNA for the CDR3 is TGTGCCAGCAGCTTAGCCCCGGGAGGAGGGGATGAGCAGTTCTTC. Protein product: CASSLAPGGGDEQFF.

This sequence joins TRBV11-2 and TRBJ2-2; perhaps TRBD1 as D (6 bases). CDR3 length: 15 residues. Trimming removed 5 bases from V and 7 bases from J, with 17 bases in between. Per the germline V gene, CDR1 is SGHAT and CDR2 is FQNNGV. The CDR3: CASSPWTVRGGELFF. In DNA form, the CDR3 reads TGTGCCAGCAGCCCCTGGACAGTCAGGGGCGGGGAGCTGTTTTTT. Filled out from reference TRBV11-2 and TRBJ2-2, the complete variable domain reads EAGVAQSPRYKIIEKRQSVAFWCNPISGHATLYWYQQILGQGPKLLIQFQNNGVVDDSQLPKDRFSAERLKGVDSTLKIQPAKLEDSAVYLCASSPWTVRGGELFFGEGSRLTVL.

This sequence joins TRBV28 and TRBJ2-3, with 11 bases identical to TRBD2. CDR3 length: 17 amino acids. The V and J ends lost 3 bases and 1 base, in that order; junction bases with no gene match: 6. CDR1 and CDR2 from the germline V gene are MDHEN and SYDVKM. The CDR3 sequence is CASSFSTTSGGTDTQYF. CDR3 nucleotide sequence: TGTGCCAGCAGTTTCTCCACGACTAGCGGGGGCACAGATACGCAGTATTTT.

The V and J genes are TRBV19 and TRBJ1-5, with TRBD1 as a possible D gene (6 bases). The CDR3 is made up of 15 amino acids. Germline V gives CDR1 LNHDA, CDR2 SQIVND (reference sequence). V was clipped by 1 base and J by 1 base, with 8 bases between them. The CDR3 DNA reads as TGTGCCAGTAGTATAGCAGGGACAAGCAATCAGCCCCAGCATTTT. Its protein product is CASSIAGTSNQPQHF.

The CDR3 coding sequence is TGCGCCAGCAGGTACAGGGAAGAAGCTTTCTTT. Residues: CASRYREEAFF. The J gene is TRBJ1-1, the V gene TRBV5-1, with D tentatively TRBD1 (6 bases). CDR3 length: 11 residues. V shed 5 bases and J shed 8 bases, with 10 bases lying between them. Germline V gene lookup returns CDR1 SGHRS and CDR2 YFSETQ.

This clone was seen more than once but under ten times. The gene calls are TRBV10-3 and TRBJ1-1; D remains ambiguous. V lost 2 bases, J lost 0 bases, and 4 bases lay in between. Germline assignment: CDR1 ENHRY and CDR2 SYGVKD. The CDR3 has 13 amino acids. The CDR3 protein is CAISETVNTEAFF. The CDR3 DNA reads TGTGCCATCAGTGAGACGGTGAACACTGAAGCTTTCTTT.

The CDR3 is CASSLVGGRALHEQFF. For the CDR3, the DNA is TGTGCCAGCAGCTTAGTCGGCGGGAGGGCCCTTCATGAGCAGTTCTTC. The chain uses TRBV7-2 and TRBJ2-1, with TRBD2 identical over 9 bases. Germline lookup yields CDR1 SGHTA and CDR2 FQGNSA. The CDR3 length is 16 residues. The junction had 9 bases not matched to a gene; V was cut back by 1 base and J by 8 bases.

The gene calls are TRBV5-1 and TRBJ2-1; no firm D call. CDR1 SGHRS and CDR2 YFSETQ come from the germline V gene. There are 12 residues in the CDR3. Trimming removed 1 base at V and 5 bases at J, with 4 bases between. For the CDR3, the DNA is TGCGCCAGCAGCTTGCGTGACAATGAGCAGTTCTTC. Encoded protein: CASSLRDNEQFF.

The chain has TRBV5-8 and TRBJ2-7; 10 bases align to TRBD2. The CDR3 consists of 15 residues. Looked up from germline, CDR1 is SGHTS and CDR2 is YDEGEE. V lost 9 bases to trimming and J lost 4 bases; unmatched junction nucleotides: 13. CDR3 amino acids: CATRPGLASGYEQYF. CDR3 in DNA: TGTGCCACCCGACCGGGACTAGCGTCTGGGTACGAGCAGTACTTC.

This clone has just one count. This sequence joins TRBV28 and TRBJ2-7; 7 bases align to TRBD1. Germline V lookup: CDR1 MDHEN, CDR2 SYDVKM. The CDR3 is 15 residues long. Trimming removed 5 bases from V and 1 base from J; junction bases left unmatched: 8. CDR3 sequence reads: CASSLSDRRSYEQYF. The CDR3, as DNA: TGTGCCAGCAGTCTTTCGGACAGGCGATCCTACGAGCAGTACTTC. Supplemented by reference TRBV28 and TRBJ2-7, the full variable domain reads DVKVTQSSRYLVKRTGEKVFLECVQDMDHENMFWYRQDPGLGLRLIYFSYDVKMKEKGDIPEGYSVSREKKERFSLILESASTNQTSMYLCASSLSDRRSYEQYFGPGTRLTVT.

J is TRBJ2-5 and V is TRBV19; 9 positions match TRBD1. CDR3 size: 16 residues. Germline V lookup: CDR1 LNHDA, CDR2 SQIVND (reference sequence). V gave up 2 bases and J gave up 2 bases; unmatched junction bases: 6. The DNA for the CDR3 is TGTGCCAGTAGTATATTAGGAGGGACAGGGCAAGAGACCCAGTACTTC. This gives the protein CASSILGGTGQETQYF. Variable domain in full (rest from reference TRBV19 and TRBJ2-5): DGGITQSPKYLFRKEGQNVTLSCEQNLNHDAMYWYRQDPGQGLRLIYYSQIVNDFQKGDIAEGYSVSREKKESFPLTVTSAQKNPTAFYLCASSILGGTGQETQYFGPGTRLLVL.

Written as DNA, the CDR3 is TGTGCCACCAAGACTAGCAGAAGCACAGATACGCAGTATTTT. Protein product: CATKTSRSTDTQYF. The rearrangement uses TRBV19 and TRBJ2-3; the match to TRBD2 covers 7 bases. V shed 10 bases and J 0 bases; nucleotides not matched to a gene: 7. This CDR3 has 14 amino acids. Germline assignment: CDR1 LNHDA and CDR2 SQIVND (reference sequence).

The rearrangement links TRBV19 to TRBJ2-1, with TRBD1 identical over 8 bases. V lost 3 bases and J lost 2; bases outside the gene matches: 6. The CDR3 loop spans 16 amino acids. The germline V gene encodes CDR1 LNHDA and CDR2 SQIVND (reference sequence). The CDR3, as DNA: TGTGCCAGTAGTATGGACAGGGAGAATCCCTACAATGAGCAGTTCTTC. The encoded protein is CASSMDRENPYNEQFF.